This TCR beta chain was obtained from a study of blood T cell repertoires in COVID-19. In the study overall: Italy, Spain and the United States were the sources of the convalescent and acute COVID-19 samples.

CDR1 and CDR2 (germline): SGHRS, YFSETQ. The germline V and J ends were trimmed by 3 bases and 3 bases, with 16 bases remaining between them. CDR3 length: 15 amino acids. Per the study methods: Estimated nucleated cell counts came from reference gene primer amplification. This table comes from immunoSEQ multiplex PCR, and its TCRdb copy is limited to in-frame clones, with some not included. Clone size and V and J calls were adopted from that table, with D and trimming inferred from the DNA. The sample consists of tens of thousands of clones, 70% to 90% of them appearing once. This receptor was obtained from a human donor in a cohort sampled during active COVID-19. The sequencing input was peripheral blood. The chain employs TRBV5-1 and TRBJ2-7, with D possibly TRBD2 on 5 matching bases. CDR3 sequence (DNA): TGCGCCAGCAGCTCCATGCCTAGCAAAATCTACGAGCAGTACTTC. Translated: CASSSMPSKIYEQYF. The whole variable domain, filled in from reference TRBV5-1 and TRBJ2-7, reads KAGVTQTPRYLIKTRGQQVTLSCSPISGHRSVSWYQQTPGQGLQFLFEYFSETQRNKGNFPGRFSGRQFSNSRSEMNVSTLELGDSALYLCASSSMPSKIYEQYFGPGTRLTVT.